This T cell receptor beta chain was sequenced during a study of T cell changes during pregnancy in multiple sclerosis. This clone was recorded a few times. This table comes from immunoSEQ multiplex PCR, and its TCRdb copy is limited to in-frame clones, with some not included. The data contain 25,000 to 30,000 clones, about nine tenths of them singletons. V shed 0 bases and J shed 1 base, with 10 bases lying between them. Germline lookup yields CDR1 SGDLS and CDR2 YYNGEE. The CDR3 totals 15 residues. The specimen comprised CD4+ T cells from peripheral blood mononuclear cells, sampled in the first trimester of pregnancy. The V and J genes are TRBV9 and TRBJ1-1; tentatively, D is TRBD1 (5 bases). The clonotype was recovered from a female donor in good health, enrolled as a control in a pregnancy study. Here the CDR3 DNA reads TGTGCCAGCAGCGTAGGAATAGGACAGAACACTGAAGCTTTCTTT. It specifies CASSVGIGQNTEAFF.